The table lists the clone carrying this T cell receptor (beta chain) with many counts. This sample was taken from a study of T cells in Graves' hyperthyroidism and ophthalmopathy. At least 3 on the Clinical Activity Score was recorded for ophthalmopathy patients, who also had NOSPECS grade at least 4 and duration under 3 months. The diagnostic basis comprised clinical symptoms, serum thyroxine and TRAb, thyroid ultrasound and orbital computed tomography. PBMCs came from 9 to 10 ml fresh peripheral blood. The CDR3 totals 16 residues. CDR1 and CDR2 from the germline V gene are PRHDT and FYEKMQ (reference sequence). V lost 5 bases to trimming and J lost 5 bases; unmatched junction nucleotides: 13. Amplification of TCR beta CDR3 regions was performed using RNA transcripts as template. First-round RT-PCR with HTBI primers amplified the TCR CDR3 region. Via MiXCR, TCRdb re-called the multiplex PCR reads, giving one row per CDR3 protein. The table includes 500,000 or so distinct CDR3 sequences, more than 15% detected once.

The rearrangement links TRBV13 to TRBJ2-7; the match to TRBD1 covers 9 bases. The sample taken for sequencing was blood. The receptor's source is a woman aged 18-30 years with Graves' ophthalmopathy. The CDR3 protein is CASSPGQGKNFDEQYF. The CDR3 DNA reads TGTGCCAGCAGCCCGGGACAGGGAAAGAATTTCGACGAGCAGTACTTC.